Sequencing of this TCR beta chain was carried out in a study of CXCR3-negative and CXCR3-positive naive CD8 T cells. Study-level findings and limits: Against CXCR3-negative naive cells, CXCR3-positive naive cells showed more hydrophobic TRB CDR3s.

Via 5' RACE with UMI labels, TRB cDNA libraries were prepared. TCRdb reanalyzed the 5' RACE reads, giving one entry per CDR3 protein sequence and no DNA. The table counts approximately 100,000 distinct CDR3 sequences; roughly 1.1% lies in the top ten. As concerns this clonotype: Its target is unknown.

CDR3 length: 17 amino acids. Germline loops: CDR1 LGHDT, CDR2 YNNKEL (reference sequence). This clonotype was sampled from a human donor in good health. Some clones in this sample may be carry-over from other donors' samples. The chain is built from TRBV3-1 and TRBJ2-2; TCRdb's D call of TRBD1 is untestable without DNA. The sample comprised naive CXCR3+ CD8+ T cells from blood. Subset defined: CD45RO-CCR7+CD27+CD95- naive CD8+ T cells expressing CXCR3 (TNR3+). This CDR3 is CASSQGPGGVGAGELFF.